This T cell receptor beta chain was identified during a study of T cells expressing NK-cell markers. Germline values: CDR1 SNHLY, CDR2 FYNNEI. The CDR3 has 14 amino acids. 5'RACE template switching with UMIs produced the TCR beta cDNA. TCRdb re-called the 5' RACE reads and gives one entry per CDR3 protein, without DNA. Its table records about 260,000 distinct CDR3 sequences. The specimen sequenced was blood T cells: a sorted CD56 or NKG2C T cell subset, CD4+ or CD8+ T cells, or bulk PBMC T cells (not recorded which). The chain recombines TRBV2 with TRBJ2-5; the D call of TRBD2 rests on TCRdb alone, since no DNA is present to check it. This TCR came from a woman aged 18 to 75 in good health. The CDR3 is CASSAPGLAETQYF.